The source of this T cell receptor beta chain is a study of blood T cell repertoires in COVID-19. The data were produced by immunoSEQ multiplex PCR, yet TCRdb's version contains in-frame clones alone and is incomplete. The sample lists 280,000 or so clones; 85% to 90% were seen once. Germline V gene lookup returns CDR1 SGHKS and CDR2 YYEKEE (reference sequence). The CDR3 is 14 amino acids. Unmatched junction bases numbered 6, after V lost 4 bases and J lost 6 bases. Sequenced sample: PBMCs or T cells enriched from blood (not recorded which). The chain is built from TRBV5-5 and TRBJ1-3; the match to TRBD1 covers 8 bases. The TCR originated in a woman between 45 and 60 years old who had been exposed to COVID-19. In DNA, the CDR3 is TGTGCCAGCAGCCCGACAGGGGTGGAAAACACCATATATTTT. Amino acid sequence: CASSPTGVENTIYF.